This TCR beta chain was observed in a study of identical twins. A remark on this clonotype: Its antigen remains unknown.

The study, taken as a whole, reports: Twin pairs' shared out-of-frame alpha sequences were enriched in low generation probability. Interpretation of the results relied on cross-sectional statistical analysis and not on following the same donors. Abundant beta clonotypes from cord blood bore fewer insertions; memory repertoires lacked this pattern.

TCRdb analysed the 5' RACE reads with MiXCR anew, one entry per CDR3 protein. The sample holds 400,000 to 600,000 distinct CDR3 sequences; around 20% are singletons and the top ten take approximately 0.52%. CDR1 and CDR2 from the germline V gene are KGHSH and LQKENI. The CDR3 is made up of 12 amino acids. Between the trimmed V and J ends, which lost 0 bases and 10 bases, there was a span of 7 bases. A further study also used this sample, focusing on yellow fever vaccine responses in identical twins.

Source material: CD4+ T cells sorted from blood. This sequence originates from a woman between 18 and 30 years old in good health. This rearrangement joins TRBV18 to TRBJ2-1; possibly TRBD1 for D (6 bases). The CDR3 region has the DNA TGTGCCAGCTCACCACCAGGACAGGAGCAGTTCTTC. Its translation is CASSPPGQEQFF.